This is a list of T cell receptor beta chains from one sample in a study of T cells in Graves' hyperthyroidism and ophthalmopathy. TCRdb reprocessed the multiplex PCR reads with MiXCR, giving one entry per CDR3 protein. The sample shows 700,000 to 850,000 distinct CDR3 sequences, 35% of them seen only once. Sequencing input: blood. These receptors came from a woman aged 40 to 50 with Graves' hyperthyroidism. The CDR3 runs from the conserved cysteine through the conserved F or W. D genes are given only for firm matches. Size is omitted from some rows. Given values are once, few, many or a class for expanded clones.

TRBJ2-5 . many TRBV6-5 TGTGCCAGCAGTCGTGAGGGCGAGACCCAGTACTTC CASSREGETQYF
TRBJ1-1 TRBD1 . TRBV9 TGTGCCAGCAGCGTAGTGAATTTAGGGGACAGGAGACCAAACACTGAAGCTTTCTTT CASSVVNLGDRRPNTEAFF
TRBJ2-7 . once TRBV29-1 TGCAGCGTTGGCCAGACAGTGTCTAGCACAGATACGCAGTACTTC CSVGQTVSSTDTQYF
TRBJ2-2 . . TRBV14 TGTGCCAGCAGCCAAGATATGGCGGGGAGCGCCACCGGGGAGCTGTTTTTT CASSQDMAGSATGELFF
TRBJ1-5 TRBD1 . TRBV7-2 TGTGCCAGCAGCTTAGTTCGGGACAGGGGGGGGGAGCCCCAGCATTTT CASSLVRDRGGEPQHF
TRBJ1-1 . . TRBV4-2 TGTGCCAGCAGCCAAGTGGGGGGAAAGGGGGGTGAAGCTTTCTTT CASSQVGGKGGEAFF
TRBJ1-1 TRBD1 many TRBV10-3 TGTGCCATCCAAGGACAGGGTGAAACTGAAGCTTTCTTT CAIQGQGETEAFF
TRBJ2-5 . . TRBV7-2 TGTGCCAGCAGCACCCCTCGGGACCAAGAGACCCAGTACTTC CASSTPRDQETQYF
TRBJ1-4 TRBD1 once TRBV7-9 TGTGCCAGCAGCCAGGTGGGACAGGACGAAAGTGGCGAAAAACTGTTTTTT CASSQVGQDESGEKLFF
TRBJ1-5 . few TRBV4-3 TGCGCCAGCAGCCAGTCGTCGGGGACCAATCAGCCCCAGCATTTT CASSQSSGTNQPQHF
TRBJ1-2 . many TRBV20-1 TGCAGTGCTAGTCGGGACGCAGAGTCCCAATTC CSASRDAESQF
TRBJ2-6 TRBD1 few TRBV19 TGTGCCAGTAGTATAACGACAGGGGGAAGCACTGGGGCCAACGTCCTGACTTTC CASSITTGGSTGANVLTF
TRBJ1-5 . . TRBV6-1 TGTGCCAGCAGCCTGGATGCGAGCAATCAGCCCCAGCATTTT CASSLDASNQPQHF
TRBJ2-7 TRBD1 few TRBV6-6 TGTGCCAGCAGTTACACAGGGGTGTACGAGCAGTACTTC CASSYTGVYEQYF
TRBJ2-7 TRBD2 . TRBV10-2 TGCGCCAGCAGTGAGCTTTTCCAAGCGGGAAATTCACGATACGAGCAGTACTTC CASSELFQAGNSRYEQYF
TRBJ1-1 TRBD1 few TRBV7-8 TGCGCCAGCAGCCAAACCGCCGGGACAGGGAACACTGAAGCTTTCTTT CASSQTAGTGNTEAFF
TRBJ1-2 . . TRBV5-4 TGTGCCAGCAGTTACTCCTGGGAAGGGAATTATGGCTACACCTTC CASSYSWEGNYGYTF
TRBJ1-2 . . TRBV5-1 TGCGCCAGCAGCTTGGACCAGGGTAGGGGCTACACCTTC CASSLDQGRGYTF
TRBJ1-2 TRBD1 . TRBV24-1 TGTGCCACCAGTGCTTGGACAGGAAACTATGGCTACACCTTC CATSAWTGNYGYTF
TRBJ1-2 TRBD1 many TRBV5-8 TGTGCCAGCAGCCATGGGACAGGGAAGGACTATGGCTACACCTTC CASSHGTGKDYGYTF
TRBJ2-7 TRBD2 few TRBV28 TGTGCCAGCAGAGGGACTAGGTCCTACGAGCAGTACTTC CASRGTRSYEQYF
TRBJ2-7 TRBD2 many TRBV2 TGTGCCAGCGGTGGACTAGCGGTCCTCTCCTACGAGCAGTACTTC CASGGLAVLSYEQYF
TRBJ2-2 . . TRBV9 TGTGCCAGCAGCAACCCACCCGCGAACACCGGGGAGCTGTTTTTT CASSNPPANTGELFF
TRBJ2-7 . . TRBV19 TGTGCCAATGGTCCTGACGGGGCTTCCGAGCAGTACTTC CANGPDGASEQYF
TRBJ2-5 . . TRBV25-1 TGTGCCAGCAGTGGCGACGGTTTTCTGGGAGAGACCCAGTACTTC CASSGDGFLGETQYF
TRBJ1-1 TRBD1 few TRBV10-3 TGTGCCAGCAGCCCTATGGGGACAGGGTCGGCGAACACTGAAGCTTTCTTT CASSPMGTGSANTEAFF
TRBJ1-1 TRBD1 . TRBV5-4 TGTGCCAGCAGCGCGGGACAGGGCCTGCACACTGAAGCTTTCTTT CASSAGQGLHTEAFF
TRBJ1-1 . many TRBV14 TGTGCCAGCAGCCCGTATAAACCTGAAGCTTTCTTT CASSPYKPEAFF
TRBJ1-2 . many TRBV7-2 TGTGCCAGCAGCCCCGAGGGGTACTATGGCTACACCTTC CASSPEGYYGYTF
TRBJ2-5 . few TRBV5-1 TGCGCCAGCAGAGTAATCGGTGTGCAAGAGACCCAGTACTTC CASRVIGVQETQYF
TRBJ1-2 TRBD1 few TRBV29-1 TGCAGCACTCTGTCTACAGGGGATGGCTATGGCTACACCTTC CSTLSTGDGYGYTF
TRBJ1-1 . many TRBV7-2 TGTGCCAGCAGCCGGTGGAACACTGAAGCTTTCTTT CASSRWNTEAFF
TRBJ1-2 . few TRBV7-6 TGTGCCAGCAGCTTCCACACCTCAGGGAATGATAACTATGGCTACACCTTC CASSFHTSGNDNYGYTF
TRBJ2-2 . many TRBV19 TGTGCCAGTAGGTCAACGGAGGGATGGAACACCGGGGAGCTGTTTTTT CASRSTEGWNTGELFF
TRBJ1-1 . . TRBV15 TGTGCCACCAGCAGTTTTAGTCCGAACACTGAAGCTTTCTTT CATSSFSPNTEAFF
TRBJ1-6 TRBD1 . TRBV7-9 TGTGCCAGCAGCCAAGACCTATCTGTGGCAGGGGGTAATTCACCCCTCCACTTT CASSQDLSVAGGNSPLHF
TRBJ1-2 . many TRBV9 TGTGCCAGCAGCGTAGAACCTGATGGAGGGGGGGCTAATGGCTACACCTTC CASSVEPDGGGANGYTF
TRBJ2-5 . . TRBV28 TGTGCCAGCAGTTTATACCCGGCCGCAGAGACCCAGTACTTC CASSLYPAAETQYF
TRBJ1-1 . . TRBV30 TGTGCCTGGAGTGTAAGTGAGAGCACTGAAGCTTTCTTT CAWSVSESTEAFF
TRBJ2-7 TRBD1 many TRBV28 TGTGCCAGCAGCCAACAGGGGAGCCTTCAACATTTC CASSQQGSLQHF
TRBJ2-7 . . TRBV5-4 TGTGCCAGCAGCTTGGCTTCCTCAGGATTCTACGAGCAGTACTTC CASSLASSGFYEQYF
TRBJ2-7 TRBD1 . TRBV20-1 TGCAGTGCTTACCCACAGGGGGTGAGGTACGAGCAGTACTTC CSAYPQGVRYEQYF
TRBJ2-5 . many TRBV12-5 TGTGCTAGTGGTTGGACGCTTTCCTCGGAGACCCAGTACTTC CASGWTLSSETQYF
TRBJ2-3 . . TRBV29-1 TGCAGCGTCCTTTCCTCGTCAGATACGCAGTATTTT CSVLSSSDTQYF
TRBJ1-5 TRBD1 few TRBV19 TGTGCCAGTAGTTGGGACAGGGGAAGAGACCATCAGCCCCAGCATTTT CASSWDRGRDHQPQHF
TRBJ1-5 . few TRBV6-2/TRBV6-3 TGTGCCAGCAGTTGGAGCTTTGAGGTTTGGGAGCCCCAGCATTTT CASSWSFEVWEPQHF
TRBJ2-1 TRBD2 . TRBV20-1 TGCAGTGCTAGTAGCGGGAGTGGTTACAATGAGCAGTTCTTC CSASSGSGYNEQFF
TRBJ2-2 . few TRBV5-1 TGCGCCAGCCGGTCGGGGACCGGGGAGCTGTTTTTT CASRSGTGELFF
TRBJ1-2 . . TRBV5-6 TGTGCCAGCGCGGGGTCTACTAACTATGGCTACACCTTC CASAGSTNYGYTF
TRBJ2-7 . . TRBV6-5 TGTGCCAGCAATAGGGGTGGCTCCTACGAGCAGTACTTC CASNRGGSYEQYF
TRBJ1-2 . . TRBV2 TGTGCCAGCAGCGTCCCTGACGGAGGCGACTATGGCTACACCTTC CASSVPDGGDYGYTF
TRBJ1-4 . . TRBV6-6 TGTGCCAGCAATCGCCCTAATGAAAAACTGTTTTTT CASNRPNEKLFF
TRBJ1-5 . . TRBV2 TGTGCCGGCAGTTACTCGGGTGATCAACCCCAGCATTTT CAGSYSGDQPQHF
TRBJ1-3 . . TRBV12-3/TRBV12-4 TGTGCCAGCAGCCCTCCGTTCTTCTCTGGAAACACCATATATTTT CASSPPFFSGNTIYF
TRBJ1-1 . once TRBV29-1 TGCAGCACAGACTCGGGGCCTGAAACTGAAGCTTTCTTT CSTDSGPETEAFF